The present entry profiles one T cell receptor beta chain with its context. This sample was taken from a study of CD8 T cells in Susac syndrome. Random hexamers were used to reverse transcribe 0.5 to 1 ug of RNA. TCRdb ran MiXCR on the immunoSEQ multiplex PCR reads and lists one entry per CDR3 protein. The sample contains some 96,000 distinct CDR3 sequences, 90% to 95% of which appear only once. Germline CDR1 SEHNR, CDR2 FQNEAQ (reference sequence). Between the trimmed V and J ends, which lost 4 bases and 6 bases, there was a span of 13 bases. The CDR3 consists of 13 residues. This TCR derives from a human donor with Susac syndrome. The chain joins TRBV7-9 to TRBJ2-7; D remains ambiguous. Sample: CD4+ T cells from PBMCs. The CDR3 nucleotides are TGTGCCAGCAGCTACTCAGGACGCCCCGAGCAGTACTTC. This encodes CASSYSGRPEQYF.